The rows below give T cell receptor beta chains drawn from one sample of a study of shared clonotypes between healthy human individuals. Some clones are missing from TCRdb's copy, which holds only in-frame ones; the method was immunoSEQ multiplex PCR. The sample records 1.4 million to 1.5 million clones, around 97% being singletons. The sample was naive CD4+ T cells sorted from blood. These TCRs come from a man aged 30 to 39 in good health. Both conserved end residues are part of each CDR3. Each record gives: V gene, J gene, CDR3 protein.

v_call: TRBV19; j_call: TRBJ2-5; cdr3_aa: CASSIRGEGLTQYF
v_call: TRBV15; j_call: TRBJ2-7; cdr3_aa: CATSREPLTGDVEQYF
v_call: TRBV18; j_call: TRBJ2-3; cdr3_aa: CASSPAGGPTDTQYF
v_call: TRBV19; j_call: TRBJ2-7; cdr3_aa: CASSSGRAGASYEQYF
v_call: TRBV18; j_call: TRBJ2-2; cdr3_aa: CASSPLGGTSVANTGELFF
v_call: TRBV9; j_call: TRBJ1-2; cdr3_aa: CASSATTINYGYTF
v_call: TRBV7-2; j_call: TRBJ1-2; cdr3_aa: CASSFDPRPDGYTF
v_call: TRBV10-3; j_call: TRBJ2-7; cdr3_aa: CAILTGAYEQYF
v_call: TRBV29-1; j_call: TRBJ2-3; cdr3_aa: CSVLAGGTDTQYF
v_call: TRBV7-3; j_call: TRBJ2-6; cdr3_aa: CASSRGLAAGANVLTF
v_call: TRBV11-2; j_call: TRBJ2-7; cdr3_aa: CASSSTGGHYEQYF
v_call: TRBV9; j_call: TRBJ1-3; cdr3_aa: CASSAGIGNTIYF
v_call: TRBV5-1; j_call: TRBJ2-1; cdr3_aa: CASSLVAGTYNEQFF
v_call: TRBV4-2; j_call: TRBJ2-6; cdr3_aa: CASSHITGTSGRPLSYSGANVLTF
v_call: TRBV29-1; j_call: TRBJ2-1; cdr3_aa: CSVVVAGLGNEQFF
v_call: TRBV29-1; j_call: TRBJ1-5; cdr3_aa: CSVLTSSNQPQHF
v_call: TRBV5-1; j_call: TRBJ2-3; cdr3_aa: CASSSGLAGTTQYF
v_call: TRBV21-1; j_call: TRBJ2-2; cdr3_aa: CASSSLGVGSGPNTGELFF
v_call: TRBV4-1; j_call: TRBJ2-4; cdr3_aa: CASSHETSGRGKNIQYF
v_call: TRBV6-1; j_call: TRBJ2-7; cdr3_aa: CASNLAGTYEQYF
v_call: TRBV27; j_call: TRBJ2-1; cdr3_aa: CASSLSARDRIPSSSYNEQFF
v_call: TRBV7-9; j_call: TRBJ1-2; cdr3_aa: CASSFNIGGYTF